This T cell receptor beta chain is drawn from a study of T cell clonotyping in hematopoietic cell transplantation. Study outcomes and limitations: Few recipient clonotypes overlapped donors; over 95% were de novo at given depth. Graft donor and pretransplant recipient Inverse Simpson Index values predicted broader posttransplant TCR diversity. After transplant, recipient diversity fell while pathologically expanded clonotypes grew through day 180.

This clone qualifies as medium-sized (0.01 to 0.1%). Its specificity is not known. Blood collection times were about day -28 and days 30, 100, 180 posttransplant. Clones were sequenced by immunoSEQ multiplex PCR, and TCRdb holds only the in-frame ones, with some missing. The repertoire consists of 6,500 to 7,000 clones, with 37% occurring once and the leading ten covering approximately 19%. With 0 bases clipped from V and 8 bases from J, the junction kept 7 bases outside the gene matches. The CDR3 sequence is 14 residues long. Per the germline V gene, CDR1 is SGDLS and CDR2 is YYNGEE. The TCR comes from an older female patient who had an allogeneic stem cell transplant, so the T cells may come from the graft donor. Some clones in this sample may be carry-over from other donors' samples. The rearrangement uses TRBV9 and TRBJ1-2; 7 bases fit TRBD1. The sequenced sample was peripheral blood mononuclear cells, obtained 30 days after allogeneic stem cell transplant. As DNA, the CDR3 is TGTGCCAGCAGCGTAGCGACAGGGACCGTAGGCTACACCTTC. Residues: CASSVATGTVGYTF.